This record concerns one T cell receptor beta chain sequence. This clonotype showed up many times. This clone's antigen is unknown. Within one base of it there is no much larger clone, and no base qualities were kept. These data belong to a study of patients with pleural tuberculosis (dated by TCRdb to 2013 to 2014). V is cut back by 0 bases and J by 7 bases, with 9 bases in the junction unmatched. The germline V gene (reference sequence) gives CDR1 as DFQATT and CDR2 as SNEGSKA. The CDR3 covers 16 residues, taking in both the cysteine and the phenylalanine. This entry keeps only the CDR3 DNA: 48 bases, framed from base 1. The listed sequencing device is Illumina Genome Analyzer IIx. Using fastp trimming at Q25 and MiXCR clonotype assembly, TCRdb reanalyzed the public sequencing data and kept in-frame beta chains. Each entry merges the rows of one CDR3 protein and shows their most common DNA and genes. The sample data list tens of thousands of distinct CDR3 sequences, and under 8.5% of these were observed just once. Clones ranked in the top ten supply roughly 15% of the sample.

The receptor was derived from a human donor with pleural tuberculosis. The chain is made from TRBV20-1 and TRBJ2-1, and TRBD2 matches 10 of the central bases. The nucleotide sequence is given as TGCAGTGCTAGAGATGCGGCGAGCGGGAGGGTAAATGAGCAGTTCTTC. Its translation reads: CSARDAASGRVNEQFF.